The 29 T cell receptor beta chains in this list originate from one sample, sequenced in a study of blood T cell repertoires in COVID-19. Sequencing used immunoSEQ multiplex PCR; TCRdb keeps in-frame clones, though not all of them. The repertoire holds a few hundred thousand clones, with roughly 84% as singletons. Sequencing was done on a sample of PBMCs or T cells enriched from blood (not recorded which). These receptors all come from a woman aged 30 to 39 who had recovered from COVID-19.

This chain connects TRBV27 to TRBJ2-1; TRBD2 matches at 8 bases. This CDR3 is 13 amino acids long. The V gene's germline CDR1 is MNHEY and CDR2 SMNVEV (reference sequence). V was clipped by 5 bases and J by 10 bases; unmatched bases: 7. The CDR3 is CASSHGLAGEQFF. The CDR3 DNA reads TGTGCCAGCAGTCACGGACTAGCTGGCGAGCAGTTCTTC.

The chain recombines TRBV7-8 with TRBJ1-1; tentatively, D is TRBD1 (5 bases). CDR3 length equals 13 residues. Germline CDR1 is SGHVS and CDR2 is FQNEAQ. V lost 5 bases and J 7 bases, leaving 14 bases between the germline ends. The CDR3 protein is CASSRDRPYEAFF. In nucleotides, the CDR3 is TGTGCCAGCAGCCGCGACAGACCGTATGAAGCTTTCTTT.

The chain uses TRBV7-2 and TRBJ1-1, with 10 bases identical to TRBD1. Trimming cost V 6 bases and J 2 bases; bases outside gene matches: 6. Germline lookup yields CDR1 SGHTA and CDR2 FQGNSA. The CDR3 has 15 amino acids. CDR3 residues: CASRRTGGYNTEAFF. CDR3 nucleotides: TGTGCCAGCAGGCGGACAGGGGGGTATAACACTGAAGCTTTCTTT.

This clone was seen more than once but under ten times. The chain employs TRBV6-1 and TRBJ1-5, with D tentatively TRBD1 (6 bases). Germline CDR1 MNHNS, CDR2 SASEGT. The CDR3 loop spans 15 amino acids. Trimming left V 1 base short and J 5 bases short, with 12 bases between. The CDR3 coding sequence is TGTGCCAGCAGTGAAGAGGGGCAGGGGCATCAGCCCCAGCATTTT. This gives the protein CASSEEGQGHQPQHF.

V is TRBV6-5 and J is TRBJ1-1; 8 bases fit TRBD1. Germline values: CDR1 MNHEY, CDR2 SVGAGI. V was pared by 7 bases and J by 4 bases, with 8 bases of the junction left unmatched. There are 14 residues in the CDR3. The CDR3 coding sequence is TGTGCCAGCACCTTGGACAGGGAGGGCACTGAAGCTTTCTTT. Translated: CASTLDREGTEAFF.

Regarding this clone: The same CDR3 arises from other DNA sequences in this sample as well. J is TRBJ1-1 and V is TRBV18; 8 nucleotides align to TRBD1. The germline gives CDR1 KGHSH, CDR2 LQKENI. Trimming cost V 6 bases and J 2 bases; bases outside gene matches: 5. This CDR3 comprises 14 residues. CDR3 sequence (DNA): TGTGCCAGCTCGCCCGGACAGGGTAACACTGAAGCTTTCTTT. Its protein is CASSPGQGNTEAFF.

The CDR3 DNA reads as TGTGCCAGCAGCCAAGGACAGTCCTCTGGAAACACCATATATTTT. Encoded protein: CASSQGQSSGNTIYF. This sequence joins TRBV3-1 (or the pseudogene TRBV3-2) and TRBJ1-3; D is possibly TRBD1 (5 bases). The length of the CDR3 is 15 residues. V was clipped by 1 base and J by 0 bases, with 7 bases between them. Germline lookup yields CDR1 LGHDT and CDR2 YNNKEL (reference sequence).

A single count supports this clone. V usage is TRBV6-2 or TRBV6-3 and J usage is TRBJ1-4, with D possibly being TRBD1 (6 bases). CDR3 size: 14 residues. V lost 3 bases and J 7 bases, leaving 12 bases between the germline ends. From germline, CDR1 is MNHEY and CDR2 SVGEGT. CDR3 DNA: TGTGCCAGCAGTTATCGGGGGGCTCCTGAAAAACTGTTTTTT. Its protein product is CASSYRGAPEKLFF.

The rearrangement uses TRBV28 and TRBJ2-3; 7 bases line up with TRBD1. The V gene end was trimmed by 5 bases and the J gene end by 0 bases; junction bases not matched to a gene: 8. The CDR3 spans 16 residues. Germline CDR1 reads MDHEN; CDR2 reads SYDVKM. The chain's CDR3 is CASSPNTGVSTDTQYF. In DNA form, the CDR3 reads TGTGCCAGCAGTCCCAACACAGGGGTTAGCACAGATACGCAGTATTTT.

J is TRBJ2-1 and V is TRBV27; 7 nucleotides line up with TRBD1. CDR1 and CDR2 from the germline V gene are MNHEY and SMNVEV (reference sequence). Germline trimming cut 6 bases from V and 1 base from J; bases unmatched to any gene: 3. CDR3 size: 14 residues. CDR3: CASRPGQSYNEQFF. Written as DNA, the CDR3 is TGTGCCAGCAGGCCGGGACAGTCCTACAATGAGCAGTTCTTC.

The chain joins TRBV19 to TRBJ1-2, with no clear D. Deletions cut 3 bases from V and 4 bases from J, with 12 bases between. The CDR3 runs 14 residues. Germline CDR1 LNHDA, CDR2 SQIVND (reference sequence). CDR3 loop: CASSIGAPSYGYTF. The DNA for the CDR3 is TGTGCCAGTAGTATCGGAGCGCCAAGCTATGGCTACACCTTC.

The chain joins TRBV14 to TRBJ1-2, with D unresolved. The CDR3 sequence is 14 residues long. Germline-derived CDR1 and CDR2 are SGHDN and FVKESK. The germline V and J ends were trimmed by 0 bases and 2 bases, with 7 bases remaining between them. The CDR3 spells CASSQDWENYGYTF. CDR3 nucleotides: TGTGCCAGCAGCCAAGACTGGGAGAACTATGGCTACACCTTC.

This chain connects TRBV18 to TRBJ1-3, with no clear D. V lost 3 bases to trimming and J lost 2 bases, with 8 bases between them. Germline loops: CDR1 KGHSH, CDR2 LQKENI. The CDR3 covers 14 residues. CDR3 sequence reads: CASSPLSAGNTIYF. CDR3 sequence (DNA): TGTGCCAGCTCACCCCTCAGCGCTGGAAACACCATATATTTT.

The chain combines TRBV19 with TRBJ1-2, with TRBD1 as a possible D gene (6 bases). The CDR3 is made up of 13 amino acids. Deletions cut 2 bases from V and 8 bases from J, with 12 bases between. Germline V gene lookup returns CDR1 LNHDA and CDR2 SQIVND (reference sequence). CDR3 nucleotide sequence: TGTGCCAGTAGTATAAGTGGACAGTCCGGCTACACCTTC. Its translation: CASSISGQSGYTF.

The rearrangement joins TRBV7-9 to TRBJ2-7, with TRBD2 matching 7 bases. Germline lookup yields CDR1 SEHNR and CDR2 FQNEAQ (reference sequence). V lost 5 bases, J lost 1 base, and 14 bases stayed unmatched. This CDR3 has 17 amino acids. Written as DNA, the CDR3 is TGTGCCAGCAGCCCCGTCGGGGGGAAGGTAGGGTCCTACGAGCAGTACTTC. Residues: CASSPVGGKVGSYEQYF.

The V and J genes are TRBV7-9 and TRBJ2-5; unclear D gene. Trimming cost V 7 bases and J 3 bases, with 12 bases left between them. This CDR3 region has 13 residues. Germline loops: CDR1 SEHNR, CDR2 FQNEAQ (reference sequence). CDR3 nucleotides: TGTGCCAGCACTGATACTCCTAAAGAGACCCAGTACTTC. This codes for CASTDTPKETQYF. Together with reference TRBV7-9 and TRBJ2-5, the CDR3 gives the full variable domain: DTGVSQNPRHKITKRGQNVTFRCDPISEHNRLYWYRQTLGQGPEFLTYFQNEAQLEKSRLLSDRFSAERPKGSFSTLEIQRTEQGDSAMYLCASTDTPKETQYFGPGTRLLVL.

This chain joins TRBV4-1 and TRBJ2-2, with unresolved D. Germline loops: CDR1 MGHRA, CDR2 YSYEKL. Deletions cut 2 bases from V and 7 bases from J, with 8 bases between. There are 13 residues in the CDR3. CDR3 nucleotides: TGCGCCAGCAGCCAATCGAGCGTCGGGGAGCTGTTTTTT. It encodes CASSQSSVGELFF.

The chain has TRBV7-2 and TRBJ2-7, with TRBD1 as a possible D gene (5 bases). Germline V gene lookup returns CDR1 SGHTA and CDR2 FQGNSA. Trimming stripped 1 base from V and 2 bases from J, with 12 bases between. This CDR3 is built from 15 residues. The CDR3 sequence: CASSLGADNAYEQYF. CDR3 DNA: TGTGCCAGCAGCTTAGGGGCGGACAACGCCTACGAGCAGTACTTC.

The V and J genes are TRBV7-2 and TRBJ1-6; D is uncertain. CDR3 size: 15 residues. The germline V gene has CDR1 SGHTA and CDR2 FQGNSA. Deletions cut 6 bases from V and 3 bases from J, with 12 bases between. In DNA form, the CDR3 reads TGTGCCAGCAGACTAGGACTGCTCTATAATTCACCCCTCCACTTT. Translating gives CASRLGLLYNSPLHF.

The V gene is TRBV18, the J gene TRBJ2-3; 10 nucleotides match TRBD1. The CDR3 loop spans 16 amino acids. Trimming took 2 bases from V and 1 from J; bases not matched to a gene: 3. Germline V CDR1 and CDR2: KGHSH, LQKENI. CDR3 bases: TGTGCCAGCTCACCAGACGGGACAGGGGGCACAGATACGCAGTATTTT. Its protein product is CASSPDGTGGTDTQYF.

CDR3 bases: TGTGCCAGCAGCTTGCCGACAGGGAATACCGGGGAGCTGTTTTTT. Translating gives CASSLPTGNTGELFF. The gene calls are TRBV5-4 and TRBJ2-2; 7 nucleotides line up with TRBD1. This CDR3 has 15 amino acids. Germline loops: CDR1 SGHNT, CDR2 YYREEE (reference sequence). V lost 1 base, J lost 5 bases, and 5 bases stayed unmatched.

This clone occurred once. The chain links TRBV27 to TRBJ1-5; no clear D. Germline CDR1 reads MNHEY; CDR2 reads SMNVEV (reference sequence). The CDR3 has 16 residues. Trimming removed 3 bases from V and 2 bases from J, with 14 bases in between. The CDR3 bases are TGTGCCAGCAGTTTGGTCTTCGTTAGCGGCAATCAGCCCCAGCATTTT. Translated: CASSLVFVSGNQPQHF.

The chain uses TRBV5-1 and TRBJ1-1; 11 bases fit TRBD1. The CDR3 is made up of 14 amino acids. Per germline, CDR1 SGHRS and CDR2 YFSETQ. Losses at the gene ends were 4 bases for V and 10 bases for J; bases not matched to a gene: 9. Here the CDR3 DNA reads TGCGCCAGCAGCCCGGGGGACAGGGGGGCGGCAGCTTTCTTT. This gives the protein CASSPGDRGAAAFF.

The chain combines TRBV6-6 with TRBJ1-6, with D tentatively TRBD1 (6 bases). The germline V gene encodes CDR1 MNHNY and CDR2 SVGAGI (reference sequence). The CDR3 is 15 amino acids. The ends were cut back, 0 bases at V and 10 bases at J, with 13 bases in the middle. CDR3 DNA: TGTGCCAGCAGTTACTCGACAGGACGGGAATCACCCCTCCACTTT. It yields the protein CASSYSTGRESPLHF.

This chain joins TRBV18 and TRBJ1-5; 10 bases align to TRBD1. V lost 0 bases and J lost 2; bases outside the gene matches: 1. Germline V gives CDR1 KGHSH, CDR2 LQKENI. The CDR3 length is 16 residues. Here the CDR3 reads CASSPPGTGGNQPQHF. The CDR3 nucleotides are TGTGCCAGCTCACCACCCGGGACAGGGGGCAATCAGCCCCAGCATTTT.

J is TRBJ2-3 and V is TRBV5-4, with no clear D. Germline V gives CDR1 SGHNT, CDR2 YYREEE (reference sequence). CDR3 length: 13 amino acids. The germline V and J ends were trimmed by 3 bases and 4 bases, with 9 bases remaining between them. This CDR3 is CASSSRGADTQYF. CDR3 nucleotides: TGTGCCAGCAGCTCCCGTGGAGCAGATACGCAGTATTTT.

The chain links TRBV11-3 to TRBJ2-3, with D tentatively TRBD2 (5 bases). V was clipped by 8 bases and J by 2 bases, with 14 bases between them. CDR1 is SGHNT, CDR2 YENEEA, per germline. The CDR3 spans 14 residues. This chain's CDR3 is CASSLGLSTDTQYF. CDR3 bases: TGTGCCAGCTCTTTAGGACTTTCCACAGATACGCAGTATTTT.

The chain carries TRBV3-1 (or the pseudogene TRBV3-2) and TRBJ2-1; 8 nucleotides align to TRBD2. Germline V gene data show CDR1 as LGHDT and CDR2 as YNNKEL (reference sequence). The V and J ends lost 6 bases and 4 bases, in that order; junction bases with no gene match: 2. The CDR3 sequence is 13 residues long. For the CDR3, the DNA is TGTGCCAGCAGGGAGCGGGGGTACAATGAGCAGTTCTTC. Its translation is CASRERGYNEQFF.

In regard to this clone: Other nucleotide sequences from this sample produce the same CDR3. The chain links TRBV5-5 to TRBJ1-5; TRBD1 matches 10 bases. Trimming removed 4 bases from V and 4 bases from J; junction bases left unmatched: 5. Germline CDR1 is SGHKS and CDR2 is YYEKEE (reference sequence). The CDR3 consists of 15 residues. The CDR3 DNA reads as TGTGCCAGCAGCCCCGGACAGGGGGGGAATCAGCCCCAGCATTTT. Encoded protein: CASSPGQGGNQPQHF.